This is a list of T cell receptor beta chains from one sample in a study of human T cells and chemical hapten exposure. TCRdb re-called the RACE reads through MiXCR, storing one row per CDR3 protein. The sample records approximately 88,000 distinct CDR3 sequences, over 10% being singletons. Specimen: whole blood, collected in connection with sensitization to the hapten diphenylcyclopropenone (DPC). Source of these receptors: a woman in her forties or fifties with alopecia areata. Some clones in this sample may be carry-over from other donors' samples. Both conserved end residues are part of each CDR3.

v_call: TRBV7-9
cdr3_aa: CASSLAGENIQYF

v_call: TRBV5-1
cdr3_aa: CASSLGITSSGANVLTF

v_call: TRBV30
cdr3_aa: CAWSLPPGQGTYEQYF

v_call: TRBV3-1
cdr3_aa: CASSSSGRGEQYF

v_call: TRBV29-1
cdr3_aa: CSGSRGSTDTQYF

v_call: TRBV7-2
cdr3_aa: CASSSWTGAIYNEQFF

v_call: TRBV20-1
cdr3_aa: CSASNYNEQFF

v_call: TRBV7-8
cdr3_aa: CASSLVLAGETGELFF

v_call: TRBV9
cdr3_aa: CASSVEGVHTQYF

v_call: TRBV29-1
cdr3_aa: CSGRSSYNEQFF

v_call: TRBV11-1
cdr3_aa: CASSWGPNQYEQYF

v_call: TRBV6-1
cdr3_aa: CASSQTGDGYGYTF